The T cell receptor beta chain described here comes from a study of cytomegalovirus exposure and HLA in healthy donors. Study-level findings and limits: In an earlier analysis, about 87% or about 30%: the productive usage of most TCR beta V segments. Some V segments, including TRBV6-2 and TRBV6-3, were excluded as indistinguishable. In vitro work confirmed that a few CMV-associated chains recognize CMV antigens. Fewer N-insertions (relative to the roughly 660-donor mean) were reportedly seen in an Asian-associated ancestry cluster in a later analysis.

Primers for the PCR totalled 60 Vbeta and 13 Jbeta. TCRdb's table, derived via immunoSEQ multiplex PCR, lists solely in-frame clones and lacks some. In the table there are 140,000 to 150,000 clones, 65% to 80% of which are singletons. V shed 1 base and J 6 bases; nucleotides not matched to a gene: 5. The CDR3 loop spans 15 amino acids. CDR1 PRHDT and CDR2 FYEKMQ come from the germline V gene (reference sequence). A note on this clone: What it binds is unknown.

The material sequenced was PBMCs. The chain links TRBV13 to TRBJ2-7, with TRBD1 identical over 11 bases. This receptor was identified in a man in his forties or fifties in good health and CMV-seropositive. The CDR3 DNA reads TGTGCCAGCAGCTTAGCTGGGACAGGGGGAAGCGAGCAGTACTTC. It translates to CASSLAGTGGSEQYF.